This T cell receptor beta chain was retrieved from a study of lymphopenia after photon versus proton radiotherapy. Whole-study results and caveats: Photon-treated patients lost naive T cells and TCR diversity; proton-treated stayed stable.

The CDR3 runs to 14 residues. The V end lost 4 bases, the J end lost 5 bases, and 15 bases lay between the germline ends. Germline V CDR1 and CDR2: SGHVS, FNYEAQ. Worth noting for this clone: Its antigen remains unknown.

Here immunoSEQ multiplex PCR was the method, and the copy in TCRdb shows in-frame clones only, minus some. Of under 30,000 clones detected, 87% appear once; the ten largest clones hold 50%. The chain recombines TRBV7-6 with TRBJ2-7; D is tentatively TRBD1 or TRBD2 (5 bases each). Source: peripheral blood, taken from a patient treated with proton-based radiotherapy. The origin of this receptor is a woman in her fifties or sixties with cholangiocarcinoma. Some clones in this sample may be carry-over from other donors' samples. This CDR3 reads CASSYGAPPNEQYF. CDR3 DNA sequence: TGTGCCAGCAGCTACGGGGCCCCACCGAACGAGCAGTACTTC.